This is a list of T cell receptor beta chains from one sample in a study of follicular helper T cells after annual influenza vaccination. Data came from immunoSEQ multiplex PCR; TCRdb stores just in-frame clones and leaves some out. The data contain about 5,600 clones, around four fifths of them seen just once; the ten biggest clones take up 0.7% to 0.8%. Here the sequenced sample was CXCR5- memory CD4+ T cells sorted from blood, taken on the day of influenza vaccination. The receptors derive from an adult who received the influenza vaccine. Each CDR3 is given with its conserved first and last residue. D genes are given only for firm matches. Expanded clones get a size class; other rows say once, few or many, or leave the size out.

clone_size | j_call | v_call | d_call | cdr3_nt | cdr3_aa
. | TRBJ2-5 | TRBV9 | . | TGTGCCAGCAGCGTATTGGGCGGGGGCGGCCAAGAGACCCAGTACTTC | CASSVLGGGGQETQYF
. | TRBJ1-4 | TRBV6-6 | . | TGTGCCAGCAGTTACCCCGGGGACACTAATGAAAAACTGTTTTTT | CASSYPGDTNEKLFF
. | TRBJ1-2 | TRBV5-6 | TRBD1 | TGTGCCAGCAGCCGGACAGGGACCTATGGCTACACCTTC | CASSRTGTYGYTF
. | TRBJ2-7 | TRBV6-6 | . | TGTGCCAGCAGTTACTCGGCAGATAGCCCCTACGAGCAGTACTTC | CASSYSADSPYEQYF
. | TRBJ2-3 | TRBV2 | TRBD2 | TGTGCCAGCAGTCAGACTAGCGCCACAGATACGCAGTATTTT | CASSQTSATDTQYF
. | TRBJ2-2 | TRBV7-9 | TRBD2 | TGTGCCAGCAGCGCCCAACTAGCGGGGGTCCGCTACACCGGGGAGCTGTTTTTT | CASSAQLAGVRYTGELFF
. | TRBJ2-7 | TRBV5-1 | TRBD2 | TGCGCCAGCAGCCCTCGTCTAGCGGGATCTGGCATGGCCTACGAGCAGTACTTC | CASSPRLAGSGMAYEQYF
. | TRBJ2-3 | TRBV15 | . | TGTGCCACCAGCAGAGGGTTCGGACACTCTGTGGGTACGCAGTATTTT | CATSRGFGHSVGTQYF
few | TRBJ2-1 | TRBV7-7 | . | TGTGCTAGCAGCTCAGGGGATGAGCAGTTCTTC | CASSSGDEQFF
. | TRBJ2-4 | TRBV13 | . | TGTGCCAGCAGCTTAGAGTCGTACAGTAAAAACATTCAGTACTTC | CASSLESYSKNIQYF
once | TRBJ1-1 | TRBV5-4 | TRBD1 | TGTGCCAGCAGCATAGGACAGGGGGTGACTGAAGCTTTCTTT | CASSIGQGVTEAFF
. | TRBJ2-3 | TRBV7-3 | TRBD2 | TGTGCCAGCAGCTCCCGGACTAGCGGTACTAGCACAGATACGCAGTATTTT | CASSSRTSGTSTDTQYF